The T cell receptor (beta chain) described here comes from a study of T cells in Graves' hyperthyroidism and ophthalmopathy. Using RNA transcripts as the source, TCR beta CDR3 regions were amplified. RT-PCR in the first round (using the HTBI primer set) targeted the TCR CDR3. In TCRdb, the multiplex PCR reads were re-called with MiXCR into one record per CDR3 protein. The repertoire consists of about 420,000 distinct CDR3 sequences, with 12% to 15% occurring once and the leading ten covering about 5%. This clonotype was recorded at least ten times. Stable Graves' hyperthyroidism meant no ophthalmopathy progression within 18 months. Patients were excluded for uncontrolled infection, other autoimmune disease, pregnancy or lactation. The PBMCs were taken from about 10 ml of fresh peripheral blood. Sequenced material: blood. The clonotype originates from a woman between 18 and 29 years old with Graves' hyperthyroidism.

CDR3 sequence reads: CSAIEREGSTDTQYF. Here the CDR3 DNA reads TGCAGCGCGATAGAGCGGGAGGGAAGCACAGATACGCAGTATTTT. The rearrangement joins TRBV29-1 to TRBJ2-3; 10 nucleotides match TRBD2. Trimming removed 7 bases from V and 0 bases from J; junction bases left unmatched: 7. This CDR3 contains 15 residues. Germline-derived CDR1 and CDR2 are SQVTM and ANQGSEA.